The TCR beta chain under discussion was sequenced for a study of blood T cell repertoires in COVID-19. Across the whole study: Sites in the United States, Italy and Spain provided acute and convalescent COVID-19 samples. Sample material is recorded as cDNA or gDNA derived from T cells, B-cell-depleted T cells, or PBMCs.

Original data processing: Amplifying reference gene primers gave estimates of nucleated cell counts. Profiling relied on immunoSEQ multiplex PCR, and the TCRdb table lists in-frame clones only, not all of them. That table furnishes V, J and clone size, whereas the DNA furnished D and trimming. The sample holds roughly 53,000 clones, 90% seen once. Germline V gene data show CDR1 as SGHDN and CDR2 as FVKESK. CDR3 length equals 15 residues. J lost 1 base, V lost 5 bases, and 5 bases had no gene match. The receptor's source is a human donor in a cohort sampled during active COVID-19. The J gene is TRBJ1-3, the V gene TRBV14; 7 bases line up with TRBD1. Sequencing was carried out using peripheral blood. CDR3 nucleotides: TGTGCCAGCAGCGTTAACAGGGGATCTGGAAACACCATATATTTT. As protein: CASSVNRGSGNTIYF.